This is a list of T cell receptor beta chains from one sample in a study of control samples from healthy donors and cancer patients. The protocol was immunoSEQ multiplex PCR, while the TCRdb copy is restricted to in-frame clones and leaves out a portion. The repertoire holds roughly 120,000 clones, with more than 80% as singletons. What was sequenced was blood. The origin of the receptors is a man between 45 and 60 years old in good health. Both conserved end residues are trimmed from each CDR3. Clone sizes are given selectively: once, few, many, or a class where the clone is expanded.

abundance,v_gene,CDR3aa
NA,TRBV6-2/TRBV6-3,ASSYRGGSNYGYT
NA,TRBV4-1,ASSQVTGDGQPQH
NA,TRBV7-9,ASSWGYDRGGTEAF
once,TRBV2,ASSEVGGGQPQH
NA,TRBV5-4,ASSTFRDSSYEQY
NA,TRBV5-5,ASSPDVAGNTIY
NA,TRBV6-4,ATGEIGQGYNEQF
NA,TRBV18,ASSWDRDGYT
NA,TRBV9,ASSVGIVGTQY
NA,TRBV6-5,ASTYSRTNEKLF
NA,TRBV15,ATSSTTGGPNTEAF
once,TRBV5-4,ASSLGDYNEQF
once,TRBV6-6,ATHRGVTETQY
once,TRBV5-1,ASSSGFSTDTQY
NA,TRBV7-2,ASSLAGTTYEQY
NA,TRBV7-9,ASSSLDRGHGYT
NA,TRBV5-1,ASSLSGGAGANVLT
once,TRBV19,ASSIGDRGRETQY
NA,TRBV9,ASSLDRGRVNTIY
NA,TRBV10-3,AIKPRDTDTQY
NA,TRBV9,ASSVDGKETQY
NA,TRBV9,ASSVAVASGNTIY
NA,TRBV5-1,ASSLSQGEVHEQF
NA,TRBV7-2,ASSRQGTSNSPLH
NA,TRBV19,ASSIRPGGNTANEKLF
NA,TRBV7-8,ASSLRVGRESTDTQY
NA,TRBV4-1,ASSQDGSQPQH
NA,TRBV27,ASPPPLGFTEAF
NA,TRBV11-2,ASSLDREYGYT
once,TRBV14,ASSQPQGSLNEQY
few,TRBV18,ASSTQYEQY
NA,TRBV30,AWSGGIENYGYT
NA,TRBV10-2,ASTADSSNGGYT
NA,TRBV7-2,ASSLAAGSYEQY
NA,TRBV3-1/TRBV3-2,ASSQSAGDQETQY
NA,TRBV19,ASSIKQYNSPLH
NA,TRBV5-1,ASSREVGEVEKLF
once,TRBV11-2,ASSALTGGLYEQY
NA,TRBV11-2,ASSLDGVGTEAF
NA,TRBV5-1,ASSLNLGETQY
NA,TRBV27,ASSLDPGGAYGYT
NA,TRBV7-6,ASSFRQGRDGELF
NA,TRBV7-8,ASSFRQGSSTDTQY
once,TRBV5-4,ASSSLGLAAGSYNEQF
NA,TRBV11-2,ASSLVVNHEQF
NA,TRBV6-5,ASSYSLSGGWNGYT
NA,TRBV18,ASSPSQTGSYEQY